Below, one T cell receptor beta chain is given with its context. This entry comes from a study of cytomegalovirus exposure and HLA in healthy donors. 13 Jbeta primers and 60 Vbeta primers were used for the PCR. TCRdb keeps only in-frame clones here, not all; method: immunoSEQ multiplex PCR. This table has around 130,000 clones, roughly four fifths appearing once. The CDR3 totals 12 residues. Trimming stripped 1 base from V and 4 bases from J, with 4 bases between. Per the germline V gene, CDR1 is SGHVS and CDR2 is FQNEAQ. This TCR came from a man aged 25 to 45 in good health and CMV-seronegative. Sequencing used PBMCs. The chain carries TRBV7-8 and TRBJ1-1, with D unclear. The CDR3 DNA reads TGTGCCAGCAGCTTAGTGGCCACTGAAGCTTTCTTT. This sequence encodes CASSLVATEAFF. The whole variable domain, remainder taken from reference TRBV7-8 and TRBJ1-1, is GAGVSQSPRYKVAKRGQDVALRCDPISGHVSLFWYQQALGQGPEFLTYFQNEAQLDKSGLPSDRFFAERPEGSVSTLKIQRTQQEDSAVYLCASSLVATEAFFGQGTRLTVV.